The 13 T cell receptor beta chains reported below all come from one sample, sequenced in a study of blood T cell repertoires in COVID-19 (dated by TCRdb to the early 2020s). Receptor libraries were prepared by the immunoSEQ multiplex PCR assay. Entries here come from immuneACCESS through TCRdb and include only in-frame sequences with V and J called. Some clones fail to appear in such tables; in the studies checked, an unresolved V gene covers under half of the shortfall, and the cause of the remainder is unknown. This sample lists around 200,000 clones; more than 65% were detected once. The top ten constitute around 4.4% of the sample. The sequenced sample consisted of peripheral blood. The receptor set was obtained from a man aged 45-65 years with active or convalescent COVID-19.

The CDR3 loop reads CASSFPGTQGKLFF. The CDR3 nucleotides are TGTGCCAGCAGTTTTCCAGGGACACAGGGAAAACTGTTTTTT. The V and J genes are TRBV28 and TRBJ1-4, with D perhaps TRBD1 (6 bases). Germline V gene data show CDR1 as MDHEN and CDR2 as SYDVKM. Trimming took 3 bases from V and 10 from J, leaving 15 bases between them. This CDR3 spans 14 amino acids.

The CDR3 region is CASSQERGGQETQYF. In DNA, the CDR3 is TGCGCCAGCAGCCAAGAGCGAGGGGGACAAGAGACCCAGTACTTC. The rearrangement joins TRBV4-1 to TRBJ2-5; tentatively, D is TRBD1 (6 bases). V lost 0 bases and J lost 2, with 10 bases in between. Germline CDR1 reads MGHRA; CDR2 reads YSYEKL. The CDR3 consists of 15 residues.

The V gene is TRBV7-9, the J gene TRBJ1-2; TRBD1 might be the D (6 bases). Trimming took off 10 bases at V and 8 bases at J, with 23 bases between the two ends. CDR1 and CDR2 from the germline V gene are SEHNR and FQNEAQ (reference sequence). The CDR3 loop spans 14 amino acids. The CDR3 coding sequence is TGTGCCACCAGTGTCCCAGGGGTCGAAAGCGGCTACACCTTC. Translated, it gives CATSVPGVESGYTF.

The chain couples TRBV5-1 to TRBJ1-1; possibly TRBD1 for D (6 bases). V dropped 3 bases and J dropped 3 bases, with 9 bases sitting between them. The CDR3 extends over 13 amino acids. Germline loops: CDR1 SGHRS, CDR2 YFSETQ. CDR3 bases: TGCGCCAGCAGCTACAGGGTTGACACTGAAGCTTTCTTT. Its translation: CASSYRVDTEAFF.

The chain joins TRBV2 to TRBJ1-2; 10 nucleotides align to TRBD1. V was pared by 6 bases and J by 7 bases, with 2 bases of the junction left unmatched. Germline V lookup: CDR1 SNHLY, CDR2 FYNNEI. The CDR3 extends over 12 amino acids. Written as DNA, the CDR3 is TGTGCCAGCAGGGGGACAGGGGTTGGCTACACCTTC. Encoded protein: CASRGTGVGYTF. The entire variable domain, with the rest obtained from reference TRBV2 and TRBJ1-2, is as follows: EPEVTQTPSHQVTQMGQEVILRCVPISNHLYFYWYRQILGQKVEFLVSFYNNEISEKSEIFDDQFSVERPDGSNFTLKIRSTKLEDSAMYFCASRGTGVGYTFGSGTRLTVV.

The rearrangement uses TRBV5-6 and TRBJ1-1, with TRBD1 matching over 8 bases. V dropped 4 bases and J dropped 6; count of bases not matched to a gene: 8. Germline loops: CDR1 SGHDT, CDR2 YYEEEE. The CDR3 runs to 14 residues. This CDR3 is CASSRNDRGAEAFF. CDR3 nucleotide sequence: TGTGCCAGCAGCCGTAACGACAGGGGAGCTGAAGCTTTCTTT.

The gene calls are TRBV3-1 (or the pseudogene TRBV3-2) and TRBJ1-4; TRBD1 aligns across 8 bases. The V gene end was trimmed by 7 bases and the J gene end by 8 bases; junction bases not matched to a gene: 6. This CDR3 has 13 amino acids. Germline V lookup: CDR1 LGHDT, CDR2 YNNKEL (reference sequence). The CDR3: CASNRRGQEKLFF. The CDR3 DNA follows: TGTGCCAGCAATCGCAGGGGGCAAGAAAAACTGTTTTTT.

The chain combines TRBV19 with TRBJ2-1, with TRBD2 identical over 10 bases. V lost 3 bases and J lost 7; bases outside the gene matches: 6. Germline CDR1 reads LNHDA; CDR2 reads SQIVND (reference sequence). CDR3 length: 15 residues. CDR3 coding DNA: TGTGCCAGTAGTATTATGAGCGGGGGGGCGAATGAGCAGTTCTTC. Protein: CASSIMSGGANEQFF.

The chain couples TRBV15 to TRBJ2-3; 7 bases match TRBD2. Per germline, CDR1 LNHNV and CDR2 YYDKDF (reference sequence). Unmatched junction bases numbered 6, after V lost 3 bases and J lost 3 bases. This CDR3 has 15 amino acids. CDR3 sequence reads: CATSSPRGGTDTQYF. The CDR3 region has the DNA TGTGCCACCAGCAGCCCCCGCGGGGGTACAGATACGCAGTATTTT.

The V gene is TRBV6-1, the J gene TRBJ1-1, with TRBD1 matching over 8 bases. Germline CDR1 reads MNHNS; CDR2 reads SASEGT. The CDR3 loop spans 15 amino acids. The V and J ends lost 2 bases and 5 bases, in that order; junction bases with no gene match: 7. CDR3 coding DNA: TGTGCCAGCAGTGAACGCCAGGGGGCGAATACTGAAGCTTTCTTT. As protein: CASSERQGANTEAFF.

The chain has TRBV15 and TRBJ1-3, with D tentatively TRBD1 (6 bases). The CDR3 contains 15 residues. V lost 0 bases, J lost 2 bases, and 8 bases lay in between. CDR1 LNHNV and CDR2 YYDKDF come from the germline V gene (reference sequence). The CDR3 DNA follows: TGTGCCACCAGCAGAGATACAGGGACTGGAAACACCATATATTTT. It specifies CATSRDTGTGNTIYF. The variable domain in full, with the rest retrieved from reference TRBV15 and TRBJ1-3, is DAMVIQNPRYQVTQFGKPVTLSCSQTLNHNVMYWYQQKSSQAPKLLFHYYDKDFNNEADTPDNFQSRRPNTSFCFLDIRSPGLGDTAMYLCATSRDTGTGNTIYFGEGSWLTVV.

The rearrangement joins TRBV4-1 to TRBJ2-5, with 7 nucleotides matching TRBD2. The ends lost 4 bases at V and 0 bases at J; junction bases unmatched: 2. CDR3 length: 14 amino acids. The germline V gene encodes CDR1 MGHRA and CDR2 YSYEKL. In DNA, the CDR3 is TGCGCCAGCAGCCTGCGGGGGAACCAAGAGACCCAGTACTTC. Translated, it gives CASSLRGNQETQYF.

The chain has TRBV4-2 and TRBJ2-3; 7 bases line up with TRBD2. The germline V gene has CDR1 LGHNA and CDR2 YNFKEQ. The CDR3 has 13 amino acids. After removal of 0 bases from V and 10 bases from J, the junction contained 4 bases not matched to a gene. CDR3 amino acids: CASSQDEGGAQYF. CDR3 in DNA: TGTGCCAGCAGCCAAGATGAGGGAGGGGCGCAGTATTTT.